This entry describes one TCR beta chain. The target of this receptor is not known. Qualities for individual bases were not recorded, and no much larger clone is one base off. Donors formed part of the validation cohort, which comprised some 120 subjects and was distinct from the first cohort of under 850 subjects. Library prep was done by the immunoSEQ multiplex PCR assay. Turning to the authors' computational methods: A statistical classification framework was built to diagnose cytomegalovirus status from the catalog of TCR beta chain sequences. Entries here come from immuneACCESS through TCRdb and include only in-frame sequences with V and J called. Some clones fail to appear in such tables; in the studies checked, an unresolved V gene covers under half of the shortfall, and the cause of the remainder is unknown. V and J calls and clone size are copied from that table; D and trimming were computed from the DNA. The sample table contains a few hundred thousand clones; only one count was recorded for roughly 87% of them. The leading ten clones occupy approximately 12% of the sample.

These data are taken from a study of cytomegalovirus exposure and HLA in healthy donors (TCRdb year 2017). About the full investigation: According to a later analysis, one platform produced both the 110 or so validation repertoires and the 666 repertoires of the first cohort. The aim of the study was to test whether cataloging public T cell receptors could identify signatures of past pathogen exposure. A separate validation cohort of more than 100 different subjects was used in addition to the roughly 620-subject first cohort. To predict cytomegalovirus infection status, the study combined high-throughput TCR immunosequencing, statistical association of individual TCRs with disease status, and machine learning.

As encoded in the germline V gene, CDR1 is ENHRY while CDR2 is SYGVKD. Germline trimming: 3 bases from V, 7 bases from J; junction bases outside gene matches: 5. The CDR3 covers 15 residues, taking in both the cysteine and the phenylalanine. Only CDR3 DNA remains: 45 bases, in frame from the first base. What the study reported, not specific to this receptor: Subsequent analysis determined that TCRs grouped into clusters in the first cohort also showed a tendency toward co-occurrence across the approximately 110 validation repertoires, and approximately 94% of cluster scores exceeded 0. The authors suggested that the approach could potentially be extended to other disease states and immunological phenotypes. The study gave a list of around 170 TCR beta chains associated with cytomegalovirus. The classifier was reported to diagnose cytomegalovirus status with high specificity and sensitivity in both the original cohort and the validation cohort. In vitro tests confirmed that a few of the cytomegalovirus-associated TCR beta chains recognize cytomegalovirus antigens. The validation cohort had no HLA typing available for a later analysis, so co-occurrence within that cohort was assessed over all 120 or so repertoires. While some public TCRs were present in many individuals, most TCR sequences turned up only very rarely across donors.

The TCR was taken from a man younger than 30 in good health and CMV-seropositive. The sequenced sample was PBMCs. The rearrangement combines TRBV10-3 with TRBJ2-1; 11 nucleotides in the junction match TRBD2. The bases are TGTGCCATCAGTGACCCTGGGACTAGCGGAAATGAGCAGTTCTTC. Its protein reads: CAISDPGTSGNEQFF.